This entry is about one TCR beta chain. Its cognate antigen is unknown. Germline V gene sequence: CDR1 GTSNPN, CDR2 SVGIG (reference sequence). Trimming removed 1 base at V and 5 bases at J, with 14 bases between. This CDR3 has 14 residues. Assay: immunoSEQ multiplex PCR; the TCRdb copy retains only in-frame clones and omits some. The table has under 40,000 clones, roughly nine tenths seen once. The sample belongs to a study of OX40 agonist ivuxolimab in advanced cancers. As for the study in general: Patients received intravenous ivuxolimab every 2 weeks at 0.01 to 10 mg/kg. Study findings and constraints: Doses of 0.1 to 3.0 mg/kg were accompanied by clonal expansion of CD4+ and CD8+ blood T cells by week 6. Patients who responded partially at 0.1-3.0 mg/kg showed clonal expansion ranking among the lowest.

The V and J genes are TRBV30 and TRBJ1-2; D remains ambiguous. The clonotype was recovered from an adult with an advanced solid tumor such as melanoma, head and neck, liver or kidney cancer. This sample comprised CD4+ or CD8+ T cells sorted from blood, obtained in a trial of the OX40 agonist ivuxolimab. This chain's CDR3 is CAWSAGDLGYGYTF. As DNA, the CDR3 is TGTGCCTGGAGTGCAGGAGATCTTGGTTATGGCTACACCTTC. The variable domain in full, completed from reference TRBV30 and TRBJ1-2, reads SQTIHQWPATLVQPVGSPLSLECTVEGTSNPNLYWYRQAAGRGLQLLFYSVGIGQISSEVPQNLSASRPQDRQFILSSKKLLLSDSGFYLCAWSAGDLGYGYTFGSGTRLTVV.